The present TCR beta chain was sequenced within a study of T cell repertoires in cytomegalovirus infection. Study overall: CMV epitopes in the study were HLA-C-restricted (recently identified) and HLA-B-restricted (well studied). Indicated by public TCR beta signatures were CMV infection and matching HLA type. Study-level results: The ex vivo response was dominated by HLA-C-restricted CMV-specific TCR beta clonotypes.

Via MiXCR, TCRdb re-called the reads, giving one row per CDR3 protein. The data show about 920,000 distinct CDR3 sequences, about 33% seen once. This clonotype was seen a handful of times. What it recognizes is unknown. The ends were cut back, 4 bases at V and 4 bases at J, with 20 bases in the middle. Germline V lookup: CDR1 MGHRA, CDR2 YSYEKL. This CDR3 region has 16 residues. The TCR sequence derives from a human donor in good health (CMV status not recorded). Some clones in this sample may be carry-over from other donors' samples. The chain has TRBV4-1 and TRBJ2-7; D not resolved. The sample consisted of cultured CD8+ T cells from PBMCs, taken from culture after CMV antigen stimulation. The CDR3 loop is CASSPWMGNPTYEQYV. The CDR3 DNA reads TGCGCCAGCAGCCCGTGGATGGGGAACCCAACTTACGAGCAGTACGTC.